The 30 T cell receptor beta chains listed next were all sequenced from one sample in a study of T-cell reconstitution after alpha-beta-depleted transplantation in children. TCRbeta library preparation incorporated unique molecular identifiers. TCRdb re-called the PCR reads through MiXCR, storing one row per CDR3 protein. The sample has 480,000 or so distinct CDR3 sequences, about 10% seen once. Sequenced here: PBMCs, sampled before TCRalphabeta/CD19-depleted stem cell transplant. The receptors originated from a child under 10 years old with inherited bone marrow failure, due to receive a stem cell transplant.

This clonotype showed up just a few times. The V call is TRBV7-9, the J call TRBJ1-2; no reliable D call. V was trimmed by 11 bases and J by 8 bases, leaving 33 bases between them. This CDR3 has 17 residues. The germline V gene has CDR1 SEHNR and CDR2 FQNEAQ (reference sequence). The CDR3 spells CALPHAESFPQEGGYTF. CDR3 bases: TGTGCCCTCCCGCATGCCGAGTCTTTCCCCCAAGAGGGAGGCTACACCTTC.

This clonotype was seen at least ten times. The V gene is TRBV20-1, the J gene TRBJ2-7, with 7 bases that match TRBD2. Unmatched junction bases numbered 8, after V lost 5 bases and J lost 1 base. The CDR3 sequence is 14 residues long. Germline V gives CDR1 DFQATT, CDR2 SNEGSKA (reference sequence). CDR3 loop: CSASGAGPSYEQYF. Here the CDR3 DNA reads TGCAGTGCTTCAGGAGCGGGGCCGTCCTACGAGCAGTACTTC.

In this sample, this clonotype turned up many times. This chain connects TRBV4-1 to TRBJ2-3; possibly TRBD2 for D (5 bases). V lost 6 bases, J lost 2 bases, and 18 bases lay in between. CDR1 and CDR2 from the germline V gene are MGHRA and YSYEKL. CDR3 length: 16 amino acids. This chain's CDR3 is CASRLSESLDTDTQYF. The CDR3 DNA reads as TGCGCCAGCAGACTTAGCGAAAGTCTAGACACAGATACGCAGTATTTT.

This clonotype has a count of ten or more. The chain uses TRBV7-9 and TRBJ1-1; tentatively, D is TRBD1 (5 bases). CDR3 size: 16 residues. Deletions cut 1 base from V and 0 bases from J, with 12 bases between. Germline values: CDR1 SEHNR, CDR2 FQNEAQ (reference sequence). This CDR3 reads CASSLVDRDMNTEAFF. The CDR3 DNA reads as TGTGCCAGCAGCTTAGTAGACAGAGATATGAACACTGAAGCTTTCTTT.

This clonotype came up a few times. This chain connects TRBV6-2 or TRBV6-3 to TRBJ2-1, with D perhaps matching TRBD1 (5 bases). Germline lookup yields CDR1 MNHEY and CDR2 SVGEGT. The V end lost 8 bases, the J end lost 4 bases, and 15 bases lay between the germline ends. This CDR3 has 14 amino acids. The CDR3 DNA follows: TGTGCCAGCTCTCTAGGGGTAGGTTACAATGAGCAGTTCTTC. Its protein is CASSLGVGYNEQFF.

At least ten counts were recorded for this clonotype. The rearrangement links TRBV4-3 to TRBJ1-4; TRBD1 agrees at 7 bases. The CDR3 length is 14 residues. Germline trimming cut 1 base from V and 8 bases from J; bases unmatched to any gene: 4. Germline CDR1 and CDR2: LGHNA and YSLEER. CDR3 in DNA: TGCGCCAGCAGCCAAGCGGGACAGAAAGAAAAACTGTTTTTT. Protein product: CASSQAGQKEKLFF.

This clonotype was counted at least ten times. The chain joins TRBV20-1 to TRBJ2-3, with 10 bases matching TRBD2. The length of the CDR3 is 17 residues. Germline loops: CDR1 DFQATT, CDR2 SNEGSKA (reference sequence). V lost 6 bases to trimming and J lost 0 bases; unmatched junction nucleotides: 12. The CDR3 protein is CSANHLAGETSTDTQYF. CDR3 DNA sequence: TGCAGTGCCAACCACCTAGCGGGAGAGACTAGCACAGATACGCAGTATTTT.

This clonotype was found many times. This chain joins TRBV7-9 and TRBJ1-2, with TRBD1 matching over 7 bases. Germline V lookup: CDR1 SEHNR, CDR2 FQNEAQ (reference sequence). Trimming took 1 base from V and 4 from J; bases not matched to a gene: 6. This CDR3 comprises 15 residues. The CDR3 loop reads CASSLGAGTAYGYTF. The CDR3 region has the DNA TGTGCCAGCAGCTTAGGGGCCGGGACAGCCTATGGCTACACCTTC.

This clonotype has at least ten counts. The V gene is TRBV5-1, the J gene TRBJ2-2; no clear D gene. V was cut by 6 bases and J by 4 bases, with 7 bases left in between. Germline assignment: CDR1 SGHRS and CDR2 YFSETQ. The CDR3 has 12 amino acids. CDR3 sequence: CASIQGTGELFF. In DNA form, the CDR3 reads TGCGCCAGCATTCAAGGCACCGGGGAGCTGTTTTTT.

The V and J genes are TRBV4-1 and TRBJ2-1, with D unresolved. This CDR3 comprises 13 residues. CDR1 is MGHRA, CDR2 YSYEKL, per germline. Trimming pared 0 bases from V and 7 bases from J, leaving 7 bases between. For the CDR3, the DNA is TGCGCCAGCAGCCAAGAACTTACGAATGAGCAGTTCTTC. Translating gives CASSQELTNEQFF.

This clonotype was counted many times. V usage is TRBV29-1 and J usage is TRBJ2-3; D is undetermined. Germline values: CDR1 SQVTM, CDR2 ANQGSEA. There are 14 residues in the CDR3. Trimming took off 4 bases at V and 2 bases at J, with 13 bases between the two ends. CDR3 sequence reads: CSVARSLPTDTQYF. CDR3 nucleotide sequence: TGCAGCGTTGCCAGATCCCTTCCCACAGATACGCAGTATTTT.

This clonotype has ten or more counts. The chain uses TRBV11-2 and TRBJ2-3; D is ambiguous. From germline, CDR1 is SGHAT and CDR2 FQNNGV. V shed 2 bases and J shed 8 bases, with 11 bases lying between them. The CDR3 covers 13 residues. The CDR3 reads CASSLSEHSTQYF. The CDR3 DNA is TGTGCCAGCAGCTTAAGCGAGCACTCTACGCAGTATTTT.

Concerning this clonotype itself: A much larger clone lies one base from this, so it may be a read error. Since the CDR3 does not end with the conserved phenylalanine or tryptophan, this likely comes from a read error. This chain links TRBV2 with TRBJ2-7, with 14 bases aligning to TRBD2. Germline-derived CDR1 and CDR2 are SNHLY and FYNNEI. The V segment lost 7 bases and the J segment 3 bases; nucleotides outside the gene matches: 5. The CDR3 is 15 residues long. CDR3 amino acids: CASNRLAGGDYEQYS. The CDR3 DNA sequence: TGTGCCAGCAACAGACTAGCGGGAGGGGACTACGAGCAGTACTCC.

This clonotype appeared many times. V is TRBV11-2 and J is TRBJ2-1; unclear D gene. Trimming took off 3 bases at V and 2 bases at J, with 14 bases between the two ends. Germline CDR1 reads SGHAT; CDR2 reads FQNNGV. The CDR3 length is 16 residues. The CDR3 region is CASSLSLEHPYNEQFF. CDR3 bases: TGTGCCAGCAGCTTGTCATTGGAACACCCCTACAATGAGCAGTTCTTC.

This clonotype was detected many times. The chain has TRBV27 and TRBJ2-1; 9 bases are shared with TRBD2. The length of the CDR3 is 16 residues. J was trimmed by 2 bases and V by 5 bases; bases with no gene match: 7. CDR1 is MNHEY and CDR2 is SMNVEV in the germline V gene (reference sequence). Here the CDR3 reads CASSPTRLAAYNEQFF. In DNA, the CDR3 is TGTGCCAGCAGTCCCACTAGACTAGCGGCCTACAATGAGCAGTTCTTC.

This clonotype was seen repeatedly, ten times or more. The gene calls are TRBV29-1 and TRBJ1-1; D uncertain. The CDR3 has 12 amino acids. V lost 6 bases and J lost 1, with 9 bases in between. Germline V CDR1 and CDR2: SQVTM, ANQGSEA. The CDR3 DNA reads as TGCAGCGTAGTCCCAGCGAACACTGAAGCTTTCTTT. This sequence encodes CSVVPANTEAFF.

This clonotype was seen ten or more times. This sequence joins TRBV20-1 and TRBJ2-3, with a weak D call TRBD1 (6 bases). V lost 1 base and J 2 bases, leaving 10 bases between the germline ends. CDR3 length: 14 amino acids. Germline V lookup: CDR1 DFQATT, CDR2 SNEGSKA (reference sequence). DNA of the CDR3: TGCAGTGCTAGAGTGGGGGCGACCACAGATACGCAGTATTTT. Translating gives CSARVGATTDTQYF.

This clonotype was observed many times. The CDR3 DNA reads TGTGCCAGCAGTGAAACAGGGGTCTATGGCTACACCTTC. This encodes CASSETGVYGYTF. J is TRBJ1-2 and V is TRBV6-1; 7 bases map to TRBD1. CDR1 and CDR2 from the germline V gene are MNHNS and SASEGT. The CDR3 spans 13 residues. With 2 bases clipped from V and 4 bases from J, the junction kept 1 base outside the gene matches.

The table lists this clonotype with many counts. This sequence joins TRBV7-9 and TRBJ2-3; D uncertain. The CDR3 spans 12 residues. V lost 0 bases and J 7 bases, leaving 5 bases between the germline ends. Germline CDR1 reads SEHNR; CDR2 reads FQNEAQ (reference sequence). The CDR3 sequence is CASSLAPNTQYF. DNA of the CDR3: TGTGCCAGCAGCTTAGCTCCCAATACGCAGTATTTT.

This clonotype was counted ten times or more. The chain couples TRBV7-2 to TRBJ1-2; no reliable D call. Trimming took off 2 bases at V and 4 bases at J, with 14 bases between the two ends. Germline V gene data show CDR1 as SGHTA and CDR2 as FQGNSA. CDR3 length: 15 amino acids. The DNA of the CDR3 is TGTGCCAGCAGCTTACAGCATGGGGTCGTCTATGGCTACACCTTC. It translates to CASSLQHGVVYGYTF.

This chain connects TRBV4-3 to TRBJ2-2, with D tentatively TRBD2 (6 bases). From germline, CDR1 is LGHNA and CDR2 YSLEER. V lost 0 bases to trimming and J lost 7 bases, with 12 bases between them. This CDR3 has 15 amino acids. In DNA form, the CDR3 reads TGCGCCAGCAGCCAAGATGAGAGGGAGGACGGGGAGCTGTTTTTT. It is translated as CASSQDEREDGELFF.

The chain recombines TRBV5-4 with TRBJ2-3, with 9 bases aligning to TRBD2. CDR3 length equals 17 residues. Germline CDR1 is SGHNT and CDR2 is YYREEE (reference sequence). V was clipped by 4 bases and J by 2 bases; unmatched bases: 11. The CDR3 sequence is CASSRYSGSRFTDTQYF. CDR3 sequence (DNA): TGTGCCAGCAGCAGGTATAGCGGGAGTAGGTTCACAGATACGCAGTATTTT.

This clonotype was detected many times. V usage is TRBV10-3 and J usage is TRBJ1-3, with unresolved D. Germline CDR1 and CDR2: ENHRY and SYGVKD. CDR3 size: 14 residues. Trimming took 0 bases from V and 4 from J, leaving 7 bases between them. The CDR3 loop is CAISESIVGNTIYF. The CDR3 nucleotides are TGTGCCATCAGTGAGTCGATAGTAGGAAACACCATATATTTT.

This clonotype was seen repeatedly, ten times or more. V gene TRBV7-8 combines with J gene TRBJ2-7; D is ambiguous. CDR1 is SGHVS and CDR2 is FQNEAQ in the germline V gene. Trimming removed 4 bases from V and 2 bases from J, with 12 bases in between. This CDR3 is built from 14 residues. CDR3 in DNA: TGTGCCAGCAGCTCCCCTATTGTTCCCTACGAGCAGTACTTC. Encoded protein: CASSSPIVPYEQYF.

This clonotype was counted ten times or more. This chain uses TRBV6-6 with TRBJ2-5; D gene unclear. The germline V gene encodes CDR1 MNHNY and CDR2 SVGAGI (reference sequence). Trimming left V 6 bases short and J 5 bases short, with 10 bases between. CDR3 length: 12 residues. CDR3 in DNA: TGTGCCAGCAGCACATGGGGTGAGACCCAGTACTTC. This encodes CASSTWGETQYF.

The CDR3 coding sequence is TGCAGTGCTAATAGGGGAGAAAACGAGCAGTACTTC. Its protein is CSANRGENEQYF. The genes are TRBV20-1 and TRBJ2-7, with D possibly called TRBD1 or TRBD2 (5 bases each). Germline-derived CDR1 and CDR2 are DFQATT and SNEGSKA (reference sequence). This CDR3 contains 12 residues. V was cut by 4 bases and J by 5 bases, with 12 bases left in between.

The chain employs TRBV7-2 and TRBJ2-7; D possibly corresponds to TRBD2 (5 bases). The CDR3 extends over 15 amino acids. CDR1 and CDR2 from the germline V gene are SGHTA and FQGNSA. The V end was cut by 0 bases, the J end by 6 bases, with 15 bases between. CDR3 residues: CASSLALARPIEQYF. Here the CDR3 DNA reads TGTGCCAGCAGCTTAGCGTTAGCGAGGCCCATCGAGCAGTACTTC.

The genes are TRBV19 and TRBJ1-2, with D possibly being TRBD1 (5 bases). V was clipped by 4 bases and J by 7 bases, with 19 bases between them. The CDR3 contains 15 residues. Germline-derived CDR1 and CDR2 are LNHDA and SQIVND (reference sequence). The CDR3 sequence: CASSTLGDRHIGYTF. CDR3 in DNA: TGTGCCAGTAGTACGTTGGGAGACAGACACATTGGCTACACCTTC.

This clonotype was found many times. CDR3 nucleotides: TGCAGTGCTAGCAGAAGAGGACAGTACTACTATAATTCACCCCTCCACTTT. This encodes CSASRRGQYYYNSPLHF. The V and J genes are TRBV20-1 and TRBJ1-6; maybe TRBD1 (6 bases). This CDR3 has 17 amino acids. From germline, CDR1 is DFQATT and CDR2 SNEGSKA (reference sequence). Trimming pared 3 bases from V and 3 bases from J, leaving 18 bases between.

This clonotype was recorded at least ten times. The gene calls are TRBV5-6 and TRBJ2-2; 8 nucleotides match TRBD1. Per germline, CDR1 SGHDT and CDR2 YYEEEE. The V gene end was trimmed by 0 bases and the J gene end by 7 bases; junction bases not matched to a gene: 11. This CDR3 region has 17 residues. CDR3 in DNA: TGTGCCAGCAGCTTGGGACTTCCGGACAGGGATGTCGGGGAGCTGTTTTTT. Translated: CASSLGLPDRDVGELFF.